Below are 31 T cell receptor beta chains sequenced from a single sample in a study of OX40 agonist ivuxolimab in advanced cancers. Sequencing used immunoSEQ multiplex PCR; TCRdb keeps in-frame clones, though not all of them. The sample lists approximately 100,000 clones, roughly 90% occurring once. The sample was CD4+ or CD8+ T cells sorted from blood, taken in a trial of the OX40 agonist ivuxolimab. The receptors come from an adult with an advanced solid tumor such as melanoma, head and neck, liver or kidney cancer.

This clone was counted once. V gene TRBV28 combines with J gene TRBJ2-1; 8 bases match TRBD2. V dropped 1 base and J dropped 9; count of bases not matched to a gene: 5. Germline values: CDR1 MDHEN, CDR2 SYDVKM. The CDR3 sequence is 14 residues long. CDR3 residues: CASSLSPTSVEQFF. The CDR3 nucleotides are TGTGCCAGCAGTTTATCGCCGACTAGCGTTGAGCAGTTCTTC.

The genes are TRBV4-1 and TRBJ2-3; D not certain. The V end was cut by 5 bases, the J end by 4 bases, with 25 bases between. CDR1 and CDR2 (germline): MGHRA, YSYEKL. The CDR3 runs 18 residues. CDR3 protein: CASSARWEASDLPDTQYF. The CDR3 coding sequence is TGCGCCAGCAGCGCAAGATGGGAAGCATCGGACCTCCCAGATACGCAGTATTTT.

This clone was seen a handful of times. This chain connects TRBV29-1 to TRBJ2-3; 8 nucleotides agree with TRBD1. With 6 bases clipped from V and 9 bases from J, the junction kept 14 bases outside the gene matches. The CDR3 runs to 14 residues. In germline, CDR1 is SQVTM, CDR2 ANQGSEA. This CDR3 reads CSVATGTGYRTQYF. The DNA for the CDR3 is TGCAGCGTGGCAACCGGGACAGGATACCGGACGCAGTATTTT.

With respect to this clone: The sample has other DNA sequences that encode this CDR3 too. The chain is built from TRBV18 and TRBJ2-2, with D perhaps TRBD1 (6 bases). There are 14 residues in the CDR3. V gave up 6 bases and J gave up 1 base, with 9 bases separating them. From germline, CDR1 is KGHSH and CDR2 LQKENI. CDR3 loop: CASSPTGNTGELFF. CDR3 coding DNA: TGTGCCAGCTCTCCGACAGGGAACACCGGGGAGCTGTTTTTT.

The chain joins TRBV4-2 to TRBJ2-4, with 8 positions matching TRBD2. The germline CDR1 and CDR2 sequences are LGHNA and YNFKEQ. J lost 6 bases, V lost 0 bases, and 7 bases had no gene match. The CDR3 has 16 amino acids. In nucleotides, the CDR3 is TGTGCCAGCAGCCAAGACGGGGGGGGCCTCTCAAACATTCAGTACTTC. Residues: CASSQDGGGLSNIQYF.

The V call is TRBV4-2, the J call TRBJ2-7; 8 bases align to TRBD1. V shed 1 base, J shed 7 bases, and the junction held 9 bases outside the gene matches. This CDR3 has 15 amino acids. Germline values: CDR1 LGHNA, CDR2 YNFKEQ. CDR3 protein: CASSQASQGAWEQYF. CDR3 nucleotide sequence: TGTGCCAGCAGCCAAGCTAGTCAGGGGGCGTGGGAGCAGTACTTC.

CDR3 protein: CATSRAGVKNNEQFF. As DNA, the CDR3 is TGTGCCACCAGCAGAGCGGGGGTGAAAAACAATGAGCAGTTCTTC. The chain has TRBV15 and TRBJ2-1; weak D call: TRBD2 (6 bases). CDR1 and CDR2 from the germline V gene are LNHNV and YYDKDF (reference sequence). The CDR3 totals 15 residues. Trimming cost V 1 base and J 5 bases, with 12 bases left between them.

The chain joins TRBV19 to TRBJ1-3; 9 bases fit TRBD1. The CDR3 sequence is 16 residues long. V was pared by 8 bases and J by 1 base, with 9 bases of the junction left unmatched. Germline V gene sequence: CDR1 LNHDA, CDR2 SQIVND (reference sequence). CDR3 nucleotide sequence: TGTGCCAGTGCCAGTTCCGGGACAGGGTCTGGAAACACCATATATTTT. As protein: CASASSGTGSGNTIYF.

The rearrangement joins TRBV5-6 to TRBJ2-5; possible D gene TRBD1, 6 bases. This CDR3 has 17 amino acids. The germline V gene encodes CDR1 SGHDT and CDR2 YYEEEE. Trimming left V 0 bases short and J 5 bases short, with 20 bases between. CDR3 sequence (DNA): TGTGCCAGCAGCTTGGGGTTGGAAGACAGGCGGCGCGAGACCCAGTACTTC. This codes for CASSLGLEDRRRETQYF. Full variable domain (remainder filled in from reference TRBV5-6 and TRBJ2-5): DAGVTQSPTHLIKTRGQQVTLRCSPKSGHDTVSWYQQALGQGPQFIFQYYEEEERQRGNFPDRFSGHQFPNYSSELNVNALLLGDSALYLCASSLGLEDRRRETQYFGPGTRLLVL.

The genes are TRBV6-6 and TRBJ1-2; a weak D match, TRBD1 (5 bases). This CDR3 is built from 12 residues. The V and J ends lost 6 bases and 8 bases respectively, with 13 bases between them. Germline values: CDR1 MNHNY, CDR2 SVGAGI (reference sequence). The CDR3 DNA reads TGTGCCAGCAGGGCCCAGGGAGGAGGCTACACCTTC. It yields the protein CASRAQGGGYTF.

The chain couples TRBV7-2 to TRBJ2-7; D is unclear. The CDR3 is 13 residues long. In germline, CDR1 is SGHTA, CDR2 FQGNSA. The V end was cut by 1 base, the J end by 2 bases, with 6 bases between. The CDR3: CASSLGLAYEQYF. CDR3 coding DNA: TGTGCCAGCAGCTTAGGTCTTGCCTACGAGCAGTACTTC.

This clone came up a few times. CDR3 in DNA: TGCGCCAGCAGCCAAGGTGGACTAGCCAAAAACATTCAGTACTTC. This sequence encodes CASSQGGLAKNIQYF. V is TRBV4-1 and J is TRBJ2-4, with D perhaps matching TRBD2 (5 bases). This CDR3 comprises 15 residues. Germline V gives CDR1 MGHRA, CDR2 YSYEKL. V gave up 1 base and J gave up 0 bases, with 7 bases separating them.

The chain joins TRBV15 to TRBJ1-3, with D possibly TRBD1 on 6 matching bases. Trimming removed 0 bases from V and 4 bases from J, with 10 bases in between. The CDR3 has 15 amino acids. Per the germline V gene, CDR1 is LNHNV and CDR2 is YYDKDF (reference sequence). The CDR3 reads CATSRDSGAGNTIYF. CDR3 nucleotides: TGTGCCACCAGCAGAGATTCAGGGGCAGGAAACACCATATATTTT.

This clone was seen only once. The sample has other DNA sequences that encode this CDR3 too. The V gene is TRBV6-1, the J gene TRBJ2-7, with 9 bases lining up with TRBD1. The V gene's germline CDR1 is MNHNS and CDR2 SASEGT. The CDR3 has 15 residues. V lost 2 bases, J lost 4 bases, and 6 bases stayed unmatched. CDR3 residues: CASSEPGQGSYEQYF. The CDR3 DNA sequence: TGTGCCAGCAGTGAACCGGGACAGGGTTCATACGAGCAGTACTTC.

The chain is built from TRBV29-1 and TRBJ2-1; 7 nucleotides line up with TRBD1. The CDR3 runs to 12 residues. CDR1 and CDR2 from the germline V gene are SQVTM and ANQGSEA. J was trimmed by 6 bases and V by 5 bases; bases with no gene match: 4. Here the CDR3 DNA reads TGCAGCGTTTACAGGGGACGCAATGAGCAGTTCTTC. As protein: CSVYRGRNEQFF.

The V gene is TRBV6-6, the J gene TRBJ2-3, with 9 bases fitting TRBD1. V trimming: 10 bases; J trimming: 6 bases; junction bases outside the gene matches: 11. The CDR3 spans 14 residues. Germline CDR1 reads MNHNY; CDR2 reads SVGAGI (reference sequence). The CDR3 DNA is TGTGCCATCACCGACAGGGGGATCTCTGATACGCAGTATTTT. This encodes CAITDRGISDTQYF.

The gene calls are TRBV2 and TRBJ2-1, with D perhaps given as TRBD1 or TRBD2 (7 bases each). The germline V and J ends were trimmed by 7 bases and 7 bases, with 17 bases remaining between them. The CDR3 length is 14 residues. Germline V gene lookup returns CDR1 SNHLY and CDR2 FYNNEI. The CDR3, as DNA: TGTGCCAGCACCCTCAGGGGGGGGAGGAATGAGCAGTTCTTC. Translated: CASTLRGGRNEQFF. The entire variable domain, with the rest obtained from reference TRBV2 and TRBJ2-1, is as follows: EPEVTQTPSHQVTQMGQEVILRCVPISNHLYFYWYRQILGQKVEFLVSFYNNEISEKSEIFDDQFSVERPDGSNFTLKIRSTKLEDSAMYFCASTLRGGRNEQFFGPGTRLTVL.

This chain links TRBV5-8 with TRBJ2-7, with D uncertain. The length of the CDR3 is 13 residues. V dropped 1 base and J dropped 2 bases, with 7 bases sitting between them. Germline V lookup: CDR1 SGHTS, CDR2 YDEGEE. The chain's CDR3 is CASSLSFPYEQYF. DNA of the CDR3: TGTGCCAGCAGCTTGAGTTTCCCCTACGAGCAGTACTTC.

The rearrangement uses TRBV5-1 and TRBJ1-4; 9 bases match TRBD1. Germline loops: CDR1 SGHRS, CDR2 YFSETQ. J lost 4 bases, V lost 2 bases, and 3 bases had no gene match. This CDR3 is built from 15 residues. The CDR3 loop is CASSLQGAVNEKLFF. Written as DNA, the CDR3 is TGCGCCAGCAGCTTACAGGGGGCGGTTAATGAAAAACTGTTTTTT.

The V gene is TRBV7-2, the J gene TRBJ2-1; D is unclear. CDR3 length: 15 residues. V lost 1 base and J lost 11, with 18 bases in between. Germline CDR1 is SGHTA and CDR2 is FQGNSA. CDR3 nucleotides: TGTGCCAGCAGCTTAGATTTACTCGGCGGTAGTAAGCAGTTCTTC. This encodes CASSLDLLGGSKQFF.

This clone was observed a single time. Other DNA sequences in the same sample also yield this CDR3. V is TRBV7-2 and J is TRBJ2-1, with D tentatively TRBD2 (6 bases). Germline lookup yields CDR1 SGHTA and CDR2 FQGNSA. The CDR3 totals 16 residues. Trimming cost V 0 bases and J 6 bases, with 15 bases left between them. CDR3 bases: TGTGCCAGCAGCTTAGCGGCGGGGACGGGGCGCAATGAGCAGTTCTTC. Its protein is CASSLAAGTGRNEQFF.

This clone was counted a single time. This chain links TRBV7-8 with TRBJ2-2; D possibly matches TRBD1 or TRBD2 (5 bases each). Germline V gene sequence: CDR1 SGHVS, CDR2 FQNEAQ. The CDR3 contains 15 residues. V was shortened by 5 bases and J by 5 bases, with 15 bases between the two germline ends. CDR3 amino acids: CASSLGPLWTGELFF. For the CDR3, the DNA is TGTGCCAGCAGCCTGGGACCCCTCTGGACCGGGGAGCTGTTTTTT.

This chain connects TRBV6-5 to TRBJ2-5, with a possible D match to TRBD2 (6 bases). The length of the CDR3 is 13 residues. V gave up 4 bases and J gave up 5 bases, with 11 bases separating them. The germline V gene has CDR1 MNHEY and CDR2 SVGAGI. The CDR3 DNA sequence: TGTGCCAGCAGTTTGGGACTTGCTGAGACCCAGTACTTC. Translated: CASSLGLAETQYF.

This clone has just one count. The chain carries TRBV7-6 and TRBJ2-7, with D perhaps TRBD1 or TRBD2 (7 bases each). The CDR3 spans 17 residues. Germline-derived CDR1 and CDR2 are SGHVS and FNYEAQ. The V and J ends lost 5 bases and 1 base respectively, with 21 bases between them. CDR3: CASSPEGGGGLSYEQYF. The CDR3 DNA sequence: TGTGCCAGCAGCCCCGAGGGGGGAGGGGGCCTTTCCTACGAGCAGTACTTC.

The count of this clone is one. The V call is TRBV7-9, the J call TRBJ2-2; 12 positions agree with TRBD2. V was clipped by 6 bases and J by 5 bases; unmatched bases: 4. CDR1 and CDR2 (germline): SEHNR, FQNEAQ (reference sequence). This CDR3 contains 15 residues. As DNA, the CDR3 is TGTGCCAGCAGAAGGGGGACTAGCGGGACCGGGGAGCTGTTTTTT. As protein: CASRRGTSGTGELFF. The full variable domain, with the rest looked up from reference TRBV7-9 and TRBJ2-2, is DTGVSQNPRHKITKRGQNVTFRCDPISEHNRLYWYRQTLGQGPEFLTYFQNEAQLEKSRLLSDRFSAERPKGSFSTLEIQRTEQGDSAMYLCASRRGTSGTGELFFGEGSRLTVL.

The table lists this clone with a count of one. The chain links TRBV7-8 to TRBJ1-2; possible D gene TRBD1, 6 bases. Trimming pared 1 base from V and 2 bases from J, leaving 8 bases between. Germline V gene lookup returns CDR1 SGHVS and CDR2 FQNEAQ. This CDR3 comprises 14 residues. The CDR3, as DNA: TGTGCCAGCAGCTTAGGGCAGGGGAACTATGGCTACACCTTC. Translation gives CASSLGQGNYGYTF.

About this clone itself: Distinct nucleotide sequences in the sample also encode this CDR3. This chain connects TRBV7-2 to TRBJ2-7; TRBD2 might be the D (6 bases). Germline V gene data show CDR1 as SGHTA and CDR2 as FQGNSA. This CDR3 spans 17 amino acids. V was trimmed by 1 base and J by 2 bases, leaving 18 bases between them. In nucleotides, the CDR3 is TGTGCCAGCAGCTTAGTACTAGGGATGGGGGGTGCCTACGAGCAGTACTTC. Translated, it gives CASSLVLGMGGAYEQYF.

In nucleotides, the CDR3 is TGCGCCAGCAGTGCCCCGGACCTTGGAGGCGACGAGCAGTACTTC. As protein: CASSAPDLGGDEQYF. The V and J genes are TRBV10-2 and TRBJ2-7, with D possibly matching TRBD2 (5 bases). V was pared by 4 bases and J by 5 bases, with 18 bases between. The CDR3 runs to 15 residues. Germline values: CDR1 WSHSY, CDR2 SAAADI.

The CDR3 sequence: CASSLGEGAPGNTIYF. Here the CDR3 DNA reads TGTGCCAGCAGCTTAGGGGAGGGGGCTCCTGGAAACACCATATATTTT. The J gene is TRBJ1-3, the V gene TRBV7-9, with 7 bases identical to TRBD1. The CDR3 spans 16 residues. Germline trimming cut 1 base from V and 2 bases from J; bases unmatched to any gene: 5. The V gene's germline CDR1 is SEHNR and CDR2 FQNEAQ (reference sequence).

V gene TRBV5-6 combines with J gene TRBJ2-5; TRBD1 is a possible D gene (6 bases). Trimming removed 4 bases from V and 0 bases from J, with 13 bases in between. Germline loops: CDR1 SGHDT, CDR2 YYEEEE. This CDR3 has 15 residues. The CDR3, as DNA: TGTGCCAGCAGCCCCCGGACAGCTTACCAAGAGACCCAGTACTTC. Translation: CASSPRTAYQETQYF.

The chain combines TRBV19 with TRBJ2-7; TRBD2 matches 8 bases. Per germline, CDR1 LNHDA and CDR2 SQIVND (reference sequence). The CDR3 is made up of 15 amino acids. V lost 6 bases and J lost 5; bases outside the gene matches: 12. CDR3 DNA sequence: TGTGCCAGTAGGCGCAAAGCGGGAGTATCCGACGAGCAGTACTTC. Translated: CASRRKAGVSDEQYF. The full variable domain, its missing parts supplied by reference TRBV19 and TRBJ2-7, is DGGITQSPKYLFRKEGQNVTLSCEQNLNHDAMYWYRQDPGQGLRLIYYSQIVNDFQKGDIAEGYSVSREKKESFPLTVTSAQKNPTAFYLCASRRKAGVSDEQYFGPGTRLTVT.